This TCR beta chain was recorded in a study of T cells in Graves' hyperthyroidism and ophthalmopathy. Broader study findings: Onset of ophthalmopathy came a median 6.5 months after the model predicted it.

This clonotype was seen repeatedly, ten times or more. Its antigen is unknown. RNA transcripts provided the source from which TCR beta CDR3 regions were amplified. Using the HTBI primer set, a first-round RT-PCR was run on the TCR CDR3. TCRdb re-called the multiplex PCR reads through MiXCR, storing one row per CDR3 protein. The sample records approximately 500,000 distinct CDR3 sequences, 46% being singletons. Trimming took off 6 bases at V and 8 bases at J, with 31 bases between the two ends. The CDR3 sequence is 17 residues long. Germline V CDR1 and CDR2: DFQATT, SNEGSKA (reference sequence). Sequenced material: peripheral blood or thyroid tissue (not recorded which). The sequence came from a woman aged 18 to 35 with Graves' hyperthyroidism. J is TRBJ1-2 and V is TRBV20-1; D may be TRBD1 (6 bases). The CDR3 protein is CSAYGKGKDRRQWGYTF. CDR3 in DNA: TGCAGTGCCTATGGAAAAGGGAAAGACAGGAGACAGTGGGGCTACACCTTC.